A single sample gave rise to the 26 T cell receptor beta chains below, sequenced in a study of blood T cells in healthy people across ages. Through a sample-barcoded 5' primer and a J-beta primer mix, a second PCR was run for roughly 6 to 11 cycles. TCRdb analysed the 5' RACE reads with MiXCR anew, one entry per CDR3 protein. The sample lists over 600,000 distinct CDR3 sequences, 56% occurring once. Sequencing input: blood. The receptor set was obtained from a man in his forties or fifties in good health.

This chain links TRBV7-2 with TRBJ1-1, with a weak D call TRBD1 (5 bases). This CDR3 has 15 residues. Per germline, CDR1 SGHTA and CDR2 FQGNSA. Trimming took 1 base from V and 4 from J, leaving 13 bases between them. This chain's CDR3 is CASSLVSRGTTEAFF. The CDR3 DNA follows: TGTGCCAGCAGCTTAGTGAGCCGGGGGACCACTGAAGCTTTCTTT.

The V and J genes are TRBV6-2 or TRBV6-3 and TRBJ2-4, with TRBD1 as a possible D gene (5 bases). The last part of the DNA fits TRBJ2-7 better; the J call may be wrong. Germline V gene data show CDR1 as MNHEY and CDR2 as SVGEGT. There are 14 residues in the CDR3. CDR3 in amino acids: CAGRGLTPFYEQYF. The CDR3 coding sequence is TGTGCCGGAAGGGGATTAACCCCGTTTTACGAGCAGTACTTC.

This clonotype has only a few counts. V is TRBV6-5 and J is TRBJ2-7, with 14 bases that match TRBD2. This CDR3 has 16 amino acids. The trim removed 4 bases at V and 0 bases at J, leaving 2 bases unmatched. Germline V lookup: CDR1 MNHEY, CDR2 SVGAGI. The CDR3 loop is CASSLGLAGVSYEQYF. In nucleotides, the CDR3 is TGTGCCAGCAGTTTGGGACTAGCGGGAGTCTCCTACGAGCAGTACTTC.

V usage is TRBV6-5 and J usage is TRBJ2-5; the D is unclear. The germline V and J ends were trimmed by 5 bases and 11 bases, with 21 bases remaining between them. There are 14 residues in the CDR3. Germline-derived CDR1 and CDR2 are MNHEY and SVGAGI. CDR3 in amino acids: CASSDRQLPREQYF. In DNA form, the CDR3 reads TGTGCCAGCAGTGATCGCCAGCTCCCCCGTGAGCAGTACTTC.

On this clonotype itself: A junction end diverges from the germline sequence, so it may reflect a read error. This chain connects TRBV7-2 to TRBJ2-1, with 7 bases identical to TRBD2. The CDR3 length is 12 residues. From germline, CDR1 is SGHTA and CDR2 FQGNSA. The CDR3 sequence is CASNLDRAGWFF. In DNA, the CDR3 is TGTGCCAGCAACTTAGATAGAGCGGGGTGGTTCTTC.

The table lists this clonotype with a count of one. V is TRBV11-2 and J is TRBJ2-5, with no clear D. The CDR3 runs to 14 residues. Per germline, CDR1 SGHAT and CDR2 FQNNGV. Trimming left V 5 bases short and J 11 bases short, with 21 bases between. DNA of the CDR3: TGTGCCAGCAGCGACGGTTTCGATGAGTTTGGGCAGTACTTC. This sequence encodes CASSDGFDEFGQYF.

This chain connects TRBV6-2 or TRBV6-3 to TRBJ2-7; TRBD1 is a possible D gene (6 bases). Trimming stripped 11 bases from V and 4 bases from J, with 15 bases between. The CDR3 length is 12 residues. Germline values: CDR1 MNHEY, CDR2 SVGEGT. Written as DNA, the CDR3 is TGTGCCTTACCAGGGGAGATTTACGAGCAGTACTTC. Protein: CALPGEIYEQYF.

The chain is built from TRBV7-9 and TRBJ2-1, with 8 bases fitting TRBD2. V was clipped by 5 bases and J by 8 bases; unmatched bases: 11. The germline gives CDR1 SEHNR, CDR2 FQNEAQ (reference sequence). The CDR3 has 15 residues. The CDR3 DNA reads TGTGCCAGCAGCCCCGGAACTAGCGGTCCGGATGAGCAGTTCTTC. Amino acid sequence: CASSPGTSGPDEQFF.

The chain couples TRBV24-1 to TRBJ2-3, with D possibly TRBD1 on 6 matching bases. Between the trimmed V and J ends, which lost 10 bases and 2 bases, there was a span of 9 bases. The germline V gene encodes CDR1 KGHDR and CDR2 SFDVKD. The CDR3 runs 12 residues. CDR3 sequence: CATTGLTDTQYF. CDR3 sequence (DNA): TGTGCCACGACAGGACTCACAGATACGCAGTATTTT.

The chain recombines TRBV29-1 with TRBJ1-4; D uncertain. CDR3 length: 17 residues. Germline-derived CDR1 and CDR2 are SQVTM and ANQGSEA. Trimming took 0 bases from V and 6 from J, leaving 20 bases between them. CDR3 region: CSVEEMDYRTAYEKLFF. CDR3 nucleotide sequence: TGCAGCGTTGAAGAAATGGACTACAGAACCGCTTATGAAAAACTGTTTTTT.

On this clonotype: One junction end disagrees with the germline gene, perhaps due to a read error. CDR3 in amino acids: CVSSETSGSYEQYF. CDR3 sequence (DNA): TGCGTCAGCAGCGAAACTAGCGGGAGTTACGAGCAGTACTTC. The chain couples TRBV5-1 to TRBJ2-7, with TRBD2 matching 11 bases. The CDR3 spans 14 residues. Germline V lookup: CDR1 SGHRS, CDR2 YFSETQ. Full variable domain (missing parts from reference TRBV5-1 and TRBJ2-7): KAGVTQTPRYLIKTRGQQVTLSCSPISGHRSVSWYQQTPGQGLQFLFEYFSETQRNKGNFPGRFSGRQFSNSRSEMNVSTLELGDSALYLCVSSETSGSYEQYFGPGTRLTVT.

V and J are TRBV6-2 or TRBV6-3 and TRBJ2-7, with D tentatively TRBD2 (7 bases). The J call may be faulty, since TRBJ2-5 better matches the DNA end. This CDR3 is 13 amino acids long. Germline assignment: CDR1 MNHEY and CDR2 SVGEGT. In DNA, the CDR3 is TGTGCCAGCAAGTGGGGGGGCCTGGAGACCCAGTACTTC. It specifies CASKWGGLETQYF.

The rearrangement links TRBV5-5 to TRBJ2-5; maybe TRBD2 (6 bases). Germline values: CDR1 SGHKS, CDR2 YYEKEE (reference sequence). There are 13 residues in the CDR3. Between the trimmed V and J ends, which lost 7 bases and 1 base, there was a span of 11 bases. CDR3 protein: CASAAGPQETQYF. In nucleotides, the CDR3 is TGTGCCAGCGCTGCGGGGCCCCAAGAGACCCAGTACTTC.

A single count supports this clonotype. The CDR3, as DNA: TGTGCCAGCAGCTTCCCTCGAGGAGGGGGGGAAGAAGAGACCCAGTACTTC. It is translated as CASSFPRGGGEEETQYF. The chain uses TRBV7-9 and TRBJ2-5; D perhaps matches TRBD2 (7 bases). Looked up from germline, CDR1 is SEHNR and CDR2 is FQNEAQ (reference sequence). This CDR3 spans 17 amino acids. The V and J ends lost 3 bases and 3 bases respectively, with 20 bases between them.

V usage is TRBV29-1 and J usage is TRBJ2-5, with 8 bases matching TRBD2. Germline assignment: CDR1 SQVTM and CDR2 ANQGSEA. The CDR3 totals 12 residues. Unmatched junction bases numbered 6, after V lost 7 bases and J lost 5 bases. CDR3 residues: CSALAGLETQYF. CDR3 DNA sequence: TGCAGCGCCTTAGCGGGATTGGAGACCCAGTACTTC.

The V gene is TRBV28, the J gene TRBJ2-1; 15 bases align to TRBD2. Trimming removed 6 bases from V and 6 bases from J; junction bases left unmatched: 3. CDR1 and CDR2 from the germline V gene are MDHEN and SYDVKM. CDR3 size: 15 residues. CDR3 sequence: CASRTGLAGGNEQFF. Here the CDR3 DNA reads TGTGCCAGCAGGACGGGACTAGCGGGAGGCAATGAGCAGTTCTTC.

A single count supports this clonotype. The gene calls are TRBV7-2 and TRBJ1-4; the D is unclear. V was clipped by 1 base and J by 0 bases, with 12 bases between them. CDR3 length: 17 residues. Per germline, CDR1 SGHTA and CDR2 FQGNSA. CDR3 residues: CASSLEWAATTNEKLFF. The CDR3 nucleotides are TGTGCCAGCAGCTTAGAGTGGGCAGCGACAACTAATGAAAAACTGTTTTTT.

V is TRBV4-2 and J is TRBJ1-6; D call uncertain. The V end lost 0 bases, the J end lost 3 bases, and 12 bases lay between the germline ends. CDR1 is LGHNA and CDR2 is YNFKEQ in the germline V gene. The CDR3 sequence is 17 residues long. CDR3 in amino acids: CASSQDQQSNYNSPLHF. For the CDR3, the DNA is TGTGCCAGCAGCCAAGATCAACAGAGTAACTATAATTCACCCCTCCACTTT.

This clonotype was seen a single time. V and J are TRBV7-2 and TRBJ2-1; unclear D gene. The germline V gene encodes CDR1 SGHTA and CDR2 FQGNSA. The CDR3 has 17 amino acids. V lost 3 bases and J lost 0, with 15 bases in between. CDR3 loop: CASSFDSGLSSYNEQFF. CDR3 nucleotide sequence: TGTGCCAGCAGCTTCGACTCAGGATTAAGCTCCTACAATGAGCAGTTCTTC. The full variable domain, in which reference TRBV7-2 and TRBJ2-1 provide the parts outside the CDR3, is GAGVSQSPSNKVTEKGKDVELRCDPISGHTALYWYRQSLGQGLEFLIYFQGNSAPDKSGLPSDRFSAERTGGSVSTLTIQRTQQEDSAVYLCASSFDSGLSSYNEQFFGPGTRLTVL.

The sample holds many counts of this clonotype. This chain links TRBV7-9 with TRBJ2-5, with D possibly being TRBD1 (5 bases). The CDR3 runs to 13 residues. V was cut by 10 bases and J by 7 bases, with 19 bases left in between. The germline V gene has CDR1 SEHNR and CDR2 FQNEAQ (reference sequence). The CDR3 spells CATKAEWGGTQYF. CDR3 bases: TGTGCCACCAAAGCCGAGTGGGGCGGGACCCAGTACTTC.

This clonotype was seen more than once but under ten times. The chain joins TRBV4-2 to TRBJ2-7; 10 bases align to TRBD1. Germline V gives CDR1 LGHNA, CDR2 YNFKEQ. The CDR3 consists of 17 residues. With 1 base clipped from V and 2 bases from J, the junction kept 8 bases outside the gene matches. CDR3 in amino acids: CASSQGGGTGVPYEQYF. The CDR3 DNA follows: TGTGCCAGCAGCCAAGGGGGTGGGACAGGGGTCCCCTACGAGCAGTACTTC.

The rearrangement uses TRBV13 and TRBJ2-3; 9 bases match TRBD1. Germline CDR1 is PRHDT and CDR2 is FYEKMQ (reference sequence). V shed 5 bases, J shed 3 bases, and the junction held 9 bases outside the gene matches. The CDR3 length is 16 residues. The DNA for the CDR3 is TGTGCCAGCAGCCTCAGACCGGGACAGGGTACAGATACGCAGTATTTT. It is translated as CASSLRPGQGTDTQYF.

V and J are TRBV7-3 and TRBJ1-1; TRBD1 aligns across 7 bases. V shed 4 bases, J shed 3 bases, and the junction held 5 bases outside the gene matches. CDR3 length: 14 residues. CDR1 and CDR2 (germline): SGHTA, FQGTGA. CDR3 sequence: CASSSTGADTEAFF. CDR3 nucleotides: TGTGCCAGCAGCTCCACAGGGGCTGACACTGAAGCTTTCTTT.

The chain employs TRBV20-1 and TRBJ1-6; 7 bases agree with TRBD1. There are 14 residues in the CDR3. Unmatched junction bases numbered 4, after V lost 4 bases and J lost 4 bases. Germline assignment: CDR1 DFQATT and CDR2 SNEGSKA (reference sequence). The CDR3 sequence: CSATQGIYNSPLHF. CDR3 bases: TGCAGTGCTACACAGGGGATTTATAATTCACCCCTCCACTTT.

The chain is built from TRBV7-9 and TRBJ1-5, with D tentatively TRBD1 (6 bases). The CDR3 spans 16 residues. Germline values: CDR1 SEHNR, CDR2 FQNEAQ (reference sequence). Between the trimmed V and J ends, which lost 3 bases and 0 bases, there was a span of 12 bases. In DNA form, the CDR3 reads TGTGCCAGCAGCTTGGGTTCGGGGGCTAGCAATCAGCCCCAGCATTTT. Encoded protein: CASSLGSGASNQPQHF.

This clonotype appeared many times. This chain links TRBV11-1 with TRBJ2-1; D tentatively reads TRBD1 or TRBD2 (5 bases each). This CDR3 is built from 14 residues. V shed 5 bases and J shed 9 bases, with 17 bases lying between them. Per germline, CDR1 SGHAT and CDR2 FQDESV (reference sequence). The CDR3 loop reads CASSLLGAGVEQFF. The CDR3 nucleotides are TGTGCCAGCAGCCTGCTAGGGGCCGGGGTTGAGCAGTTCTTC.